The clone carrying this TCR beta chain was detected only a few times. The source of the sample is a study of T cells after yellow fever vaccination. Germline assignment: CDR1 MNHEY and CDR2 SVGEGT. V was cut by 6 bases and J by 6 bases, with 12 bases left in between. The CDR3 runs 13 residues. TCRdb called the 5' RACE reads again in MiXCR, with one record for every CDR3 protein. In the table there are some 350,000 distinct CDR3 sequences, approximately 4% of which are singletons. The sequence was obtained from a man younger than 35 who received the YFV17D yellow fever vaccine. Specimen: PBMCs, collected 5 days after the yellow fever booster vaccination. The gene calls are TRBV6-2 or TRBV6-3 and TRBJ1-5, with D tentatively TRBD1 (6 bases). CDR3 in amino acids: CASSPGAIQPQHF. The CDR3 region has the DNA TGTGCCAGCAGCCCAGGGGCTATTCAGCCCCAGCATTTT.